Following are 20 T cell receptor beta chains from one sample sequenced in a study of cytomegalovirus exposure and HLA in healthy donors. With 60 Vbeta and 13 Jbeta primers, the PCR was carried out. Data came from immunoSEQ multiplex PCR; TCRdb stores just in-frame clones and leaves some out. The sample shows 150,000 to 200,000 clones, roughly 9.4% of them seen only once. The specimen sequenced was PBMCs. The receptors derive from a woman in her 30s in good health and CMV-seropositive.

This rearrangement joins TRBV4-1 to TRBJ1-3, with a weak D call TRBD1 (5 bases). The CDR3 length is 18 residues. Per the germline V gene, CDR1 is MGHRA and CDR2 is YSYEKL. V lost 1 base, J lost 0 bases, and 16 bases lay in between. DNA of the CDR3: TGCGCCAGCAGCCAAGGGGGGAGGGGCCGCAGCTCTGGAAACACCATATATTTT. Protein product: CASSQGGRGRSSGNTIYF.

This clone was seen a handful of times. The chain joins TRBV15 to TRBJ2-7, with D possibly TRBD1 on 5 matching bases. This CDR3 has 13 residues. The V end was cut by 0 bases, the J end by 5 bases, with 8 bases between. Germline V gene data show CDR1 as LNHNV and CDR2 as YYDKDF (reference sequence). The CDR3 here is CATSRDRVHEQYF. In DNA, the CDR3 is TGTGCCACCAGCAGAGACAGGGTTCACGAGCAGTACTTC.

This clone was counted only a few times. The rearrangement uses TRBV2 and TRBJ2-5; the D is unclear. Looked up from germline, CDR1 is SNHLY and CDR2 is FYNNEI. This CDR3 contains 16 residues. Trimming took off 0 bases at V and 1 base at J, with 12 bases between the two ends. The chain's CDR3 is CASSEALQAFQETQYF. In DNA, the CDR3 is TGTGCCAGCAGTGAAGCGCTGCAGGCCTTCCAAGAGACCCAGTACTTC.

The rearrangement uses TRBV5-1 and TRBJ2-1; D perhaps matches TRBD2 (5 bases). V gave up 0 bases and J gave up 8 bases, with 18 bases separating them. Germline-derived CDR1 and CDR2 are SGHRS and YFSETQ. This CDR3 is 16 amino acids long. CDR3 DNA sequence: TGCGCCAGCAGCTTGGGGGTACTAGAGGGAGTGGATGAGCAGTTCTTC. Amino acid sequence: CASSLGVLEGVDEQFF. Combining the CDR3 with reference TRBV5-1 and TRBJ2-1 gives the whole variable domain KAGVTQTPRYLIKTRGQQVTLSCSPISGHRSVSWYQQTPGQGLQFLFEYFSETQRNKGNFPGRFSGRQFSNSRSEMNVSTLELGDSALYLCASSLGVLEGVDEQFFGPGTRLTVL.

This clone was seen only a few times. J is TRBJ2-3 and V is TRBV2, with TRBD1 identical over 8 bases. The CDR3 sequence is 15 residues long. Germline-derived CDR1 and CDR2 are SNHLY and FYNNEI. Unmatched junction bases numbered 6, after V lost 7 bases and J lost 0 bases. CDR3 residues: CASKGTGASTDTQYF. The CDR3 bases are TGTGCCAGCAAAGGGACAGGCGCTAGCACAGATACGCAGTATTTT.

The chain uses TRBV5-1 and TRBJ1-6, with no clear D. In germline, CDR1 is SGHRS, CDR2 YFSETQ. CDR3 length: 13 amino acids. V dropped 3 bases and J dropped 8 bases, with 9 bases sitting between them. CDR3 sequence (DNA): TGCGCCAGCAGCTACGATACAGATTCACCCCTCCACTTT. It is translated as CASSYDTDSPLHF.

This clone turned up a few times. J is TRBJ2-5 and V is TRBV5-1; D possibly corresponds to TRBD1 (6 bases). The CDR3 length is 13 residues. Germline-derived CDR1 and CDR2 are SGHRS and YFSETQ. Trimming took 4 bases from V and 5 from J, leaving 12 bases between them. The DNA of the CDR3 is TGCGCCAGCAGCGCACAGGGATCGGAGACCCAGTACTTC. This codes for CASSAQGSETQYF.

The V and J genes are TRBV7-9 and TRBJ2-6; D is ambiguous. V was shortened by 5 bases and J by 2 bases, with 10 bases between the two germline ends. The V gene's germline CDR1 is SEHNR and CDR2 FQNEAQ (reference sequence). The CDR3 is 15 residues long. This chain's CDR3 is CASSLPGPGANVLTF. Here the CDR3 DNA reads TGTGCCAGCAGCCTTCCGGGTCCTGGGGCCAACGTCCTGACTTTC.

The table lists this clone with a few counts. V is TRBV27 and J is TRBJ1-5, with TRBD1 as a possible D gene (5 bases). Trimming took off 5 bases at V and 4 bases at J, with 12 bases between the two ends. Germline-derived CDR1 and CDR2 are MNHEY and SMNVEV (reference sequence). This CDR3 region has 14 residues. The chain's CDR3 is CASSPRQLNQPQHF. Here the CDR3 DNA reads TGTGCCAGCAGTCCAAGACAGCTTAATCAGCCCCAGCATTTT.

The V and J genes are TRBV19 and TRBJ1-1; D may be TRBD1 (5 bases). Germline lookup yields CDR1 LNHDA and CDR2 SQIVND (reference sequence). Between the trimmed V and J ends, which lost 6 bases and 0 bases, there was a span of 17 bases. The CDR3 totals 16 residues. This CDR3 is CASSVWGGTLNTEAFF. CDR3 DNA: TGTGCCAGTAGCGTTTGGGGGGGAACCCTGAACACTGAAGCTTTCTTT.

The V gene is TRBV5-6, the J gene TRBJ2-7; D gene unclear. The length of the CDR3 is 13 residues. Between the trimmed V and J ends, which lost 0 bases and 3 bases, there was a span of 7 bases. Germline values: CDR1 SGHDT, CDR2 YYEEEE. The CDR3 loop reads CASSLGALYEQYF. CDR3 DNA: TGTGCCAGCAGCTTGGGGGCGCTCTACGAGCAGTACTTC.

The gene calls are TRBV5-4 and TRBJ2-7, with a tentative D call TRBD1 (6 bases). Germline assignment: CDR1 SGHNT and CDR2 YYREEE (reference sequence). Trimming stripped 4 bases from V and 4 bases from J, with 15 bases between. The CDR3 spans 14 residues. The CDR3 coding sequence is TGTGCCAGCAGCACACAGGGTGGTGGGTACGAGCAGTACTTC. As protein: CASSTQGGGYEQYF.

The chain carries TRBV6-5 and TRBJ2-3, with 7 bases aligning to TRBD2. The germline gives CDR1 MNHEY, CDR2 SVGAGI. Trimming removed 4 bases from V and 0 bases from J; junction bases left unmatched: 7. This CDR3 comprises 16 residues. This CDR3 is CASSSGHGRSTDTQYF. In nucleotides, the CDR3 is TGTGCCAGCAGTTCCGGCCACGGGAGGAGCACAGATACGCAGTATTTT.

The chain joins TRBV2 to TRBJ2-7; the D gene is possibly TRBD2 (5 bases). This CDR3 is built from 14 residues. Germline V lookup: CDR1 SNHLY, CDR2 FYNNEI. Trimming removed 5 bases at V and 3 bases at J, with 14 bases between. In DNA, the CDR3 is TGTGCCAGCAGTTACCGGGAAAGGGACTACGAGCAGTACTTC. Its protein product is CASSYRERDYEQYF.

This sequence joins TRBV6-1 and TRBJ2-5; perhaps TRBD1 as D (6 bases). V lost 6 bases, J lost 1 base, and 9 bases lay in between. Germline-derived CDR1 and CDR2 are MNHNS and SASEGT. This CDR3 is 13 amino acids long. CDR3 loop: CASSGQFQETQYF. The CDR3 bases are TGTGCCAGCAGCGGACAGTTCCAAGAGACCCAGTACTTC.

This chain uses TRBV7-9 with TRBJ2-3; D is possibly TRBD2 (6 bases). V was trimmed by 3 bases and J by 4 bases, leaving 11 bases between them. The germline V gene has CDR1 SEHNR and CDR2 FQNEAQ (reference sequence). CDR3 length equals 14 residues. The chain's CDR3 is CASSLEGNADTQYF. CDR3 coding DNA: TGTGCCAGCAGCTTGGAGGGGAACGCAGATACGCAGTATTTT. Drawing the rest from reference TRBV7-9 and TRBJ2-3, the complete variable domain is DTGVSQNPRHKITKRGQNVTFRCDPISEHNRLYWYRQTLGQGPEFLTYFQNEAQLEKSRLLSDRFSAERPKGSFSTLEIQRTEQGDSAMYLCASSLEGNADTQYFGPGTRLTVL.

The chain joins TRBV7-2 to TRBJ2-5; possibly TRBD2 for D (6 bases). This CDR3 region has 15 residues. Germline V CDR1 and CDR2: SGHTA, FQGNSA. Trimming left V 2 bases short and J 4 bases short, with 14 bases between. The CDR3 DNA follows: TGTGCCAGCAGCTTAACGGGGGTGGGAGGAGAGACCCAGTACTTC. Translating gives CASSLTGVGGETQYF.

The sample holds one count of this clone. The J gene is TRBJ2-1, the V gene TRBV9, with a tentative D call TRBD1 (5 bases). The CDR3 runs 14 residues. V dropped 5 bases and J dropped 9 bases, with 18 bases sitting between them. The V gene's germline CDR1 is SGDLS and CDR2 YYNGEE. CDR3 in DNA: TGTGCCAGCAGTGATTTTATAGGGGCCGGTGAGCAGTTCTTC. Translating it yields CASSDFIGAGEQFF.

V and J are TRBV6-1 and TRBJ1-5; 9 bases match TRBD1. V trimming: 0 bases; J trimming: 2 bases; junction bases outside the gene matches: 5. This CDR3 comprises 17 residues. CDR1 is MNHNS and CDR2 is SASEGT in the germline V gene. The CDR3 coding sequence is TGTGCCAGCAGTGAAGCGCAATGGACAGGGGGCAATCAGCCCCAGCATTTT. Translation gives CASSEAQWTGGNQPQHF.

This clone was observed a few times. The chain has TRBV19 and TRBJ1-3, with D possibly matching TRBD1 (6 bases). The length of the CDR3 is 14 residues. Germline lookup yields CDR1 LNHDA and CDR2 SQIVND (reference sequence). V was clipped by 10 bases and J by 0 bases, with 13 bases between them. CDR3 in amino acids: CATNKQGSGNTIYF. CDR3 sequence (DNA): TGTGCCACCAATAAACAGGGCTCTGGAAACACCATATATTTT.